Sequencing of this T cell receptor beta chain was carried out in a study of cytomegalovirus exposure and HLA in healthy donors. In the PCR, 60 Vbeta and 13 Jbeta primers were used. Measured with immunoSEQ multiplex PCR; TCRdb has only the in-frame clones, and not every one. The table lists approximately 100,000 clones, roughly 76% of them singletons. V dropped 3 bases and J dropped 4 bases, with 21 bases sitting between them. This CDR3 contains 16 residues. CDR1 is SQVTM, CDR2 ANQGSEA, per germline. Specimen: PBMCs. The sequence came from a woman aged 35 to 49 in good health and CMV-seropositive. The rearrangement links TRBV29-1 to TRBJ2-5; TRBD2 might be the D (6 bases). CDR3 bases: TGCAGCGTTGACGGGGCTTGGGGCTGGGGAGGAGAGACCCAGTACTTC. This sequence encodes CSVDGAWGWGGETQYF. Based on the CDR3 plus reference TRBV29-1 and TRBJ2-5, the full variable domain is SAVISQKPSRDICQRGTSLTIQCQVDSQVTMMFWYRQQPGQSLTLIATANQGSEATYESGFVIDKFPISRPNLTFSTLTVSNMSPEDSSIYLCSVDGAWGWGGETQYFGPGTRLLVL.